This T cell receptor (beta chain) was observed in a study of vaccination and CD4 T cells after COVID-19. The wider study: Control cultures received a CEFX pool, an HIV-1 Nef pool, or no peptide.

Oncomine TCR Beta short-read sequencing was applied to DNA from cultured CD4+ T cells. Genomic DNA from cultured CD4+ T cells was extracted. In TCRdb, the PCR reads were re-called with MiXCR into one record per CDR3 protein. The sample gives about 8,900 distinct CDR3 sequences, under 65% of which show up once; 30% is in the top ten. CDR1 ENHRY and CDR2 SYGVKD come from the germline V gene. Trimming took off 6 bases at V and 1 base at J, with 15 bases between the two ends. The CDR3 loop spans 15 amino acids. For this clonotype: Its antigen is unknown.

Treatment: roughly ten-day PBMC culture with coronavirus spike peptide pools or control peptides (ViraFEST assay). The origin of this receptor is a human donor who had recovered from COVID-19. The rearrangement joins TRBV10-3 to TRBJ2-5, with TRBD2 as a possible D gene (6 bases). Sample: CD4+ T cells from blood, cultured in vitro. The CDR3 DNA reads TGTGCCATCAGGCCTGGGGGGACTCCCCAAGAGACCCAGTACTTC. It is translated as CAIRPGGTPQETQYF.